This is a list of T cell receptor beta chains from one sample in a study of CD8+ T cells in alopecia areata. Assay: immunoSEQ multiplex PCR; the TCRdb copy retains only in-frame clones and omits some. The profile shows more than 100,000 clones, around 60% of them singletons. Sequenced here: CD4+ T cells sorted from blood, sampled at week 0. Source of these receptors: a human donor with alopecia areata. Each CDR3 is given with its conserved first and last residue. Each record gives: clone size, V gene, CDR3 protein. The size of a clone is reported for some rows only, either as once, few or many, or as a class for expanded clones.

. TRBV27 CASSSRVAYEQYF
. TRBV15 CATSGQPNQPQHF
. TRBV7-2 CASSLATRSNEQFF
. TRBV9 CASGSLVGVTYTF
. TRBV4-3 CASSQNTFTDTQYF
. TRBV18 CASSPQTLAKNIQYF
few TRBV4-3 CASSQDRGGSSYEQYF
few TRBV29-1 CSVEVAIGDADTQYF
. TRBV29-1 CSVWGAAGRTSGYTF
. TRBV10-3 CAISDRDRGLSGANVLTF
. TRBV4-1 CASSQDSAGDQPQHF
once TRBV4-1 CASSQGVLGLAGNRNEQFF
. TRBV7-2 CASSLGPPRGWETQYF
. TRBV6-4 CASSQKAGETQYF
. TRBV10-3 CAISAPTSGNTGELFF
. TRBV6-1 CASSEVPNQPQHF
. TRBV5-8 CASSHSGTAPYGYTF
. TRBV6-5 CASSYSRGRGYTF
. TRBV29-1 CSVEGQSTVSGELFF
few TRBV7-2 CASSLARWDSGEQYF
. TRBV2 CASSIRGDTEAFF
. TRBV4-3 CASSQLTGGADTQYF
. TRBV18 CASSPTDSSYEQYF
. TRBV11-1 CASRQSGGRSGGYTF
. TRBV4-2 CASSPRTGVETEAFF
. TRBV5-6 CASSFLGSGTSGRSHEQYF
few TRBV15 CATSEPRRQETQYF
few TRBV6-5 CASSYTTRETQYF
. TRBV5-1 CASSDRPGNYEQYF
. TRBV7-3 CASSPQARADTQYF
. TRBV29-1 CSVAGGEYDTQYF
. TRBV4-1 CASSRSPPSGLANTEAFF
. TRBV9 CASWTGSSTDTQYF
few TRBV29-1 CSVAGTEGTQYF
few TRBV5-1 CASGEPTGNEQFF
. TRBV29-1 CSVGRTGVTGELFF
. TRBV9 CASSVTGGNTEAFF
. TRBV5-1 CASSLSGGANEQFF
. TRBV14 CASSQASKGLYNEQFF
few TRBV28 CASSSVLDEQFF
. TRBV11-2 CASSLRDKLTSGITDTQYF
. TRBV5-1 CASSAGQGRETQYF
. TRBV28 CASRLEGQGGNQPQHF
. TRBV15 CATTAYGGSGNTIYF
. TRBV9 CASSGLYTEAFF
. TRBV18 CASSPGQDNEQFF
. TRBV6-5 CASIADRLNTEAFF
. TRBV30 CAWSVAGGREQFF
. TRBV7-2 CASSLISDTQYF
. TRBV5-1 CASSLAAKGGFERTDTQYF
. TRBV27 CASRKQGGTYEQYF
. TRBV5-1 CASSYSTGFTDTQYF